These 5 T cell receptor beta chains were all obtained from the same sample, sequenced in a study of T cells in Graves' hyperthyroidism and ophthalmopathy. TCR beta CDR3 region amplification was performed from RNA transcripts. TCR CDR3 regions were first amplified by RT-PCR with HTBI primers. A single record per CDR3 protein comes from TCRdb applying MiXCR to the multiplex PCR reads. Of around 400,000 distinct CDR3 sequences listed, around a sixth were seen once; the top ten hold about a quarter. The sample comprised blood. Source of these receptors: a woman between 18 and 30 years old with Graves' hyperthyroidism that later progressed to Graves' ophthalmopathy.

This chain uses TRBV11-2 with TRBJ1-3; D unresolved. There are 16 residues in the CDR3. The germline gives CDR1 SGHAT, CDR2 FQNNGV. V was trimmed by 3 bases and J by 3 bases, leaving 15 bases between them. This chain's CDR3 is CASSFPYARLGNTIYF. CDR3 DNA: TGTGCCAGCAGCTTCCCCTACGCCAGACTTGGAAACACCATATATTTT.

This clonotype was found a few times. The CDR3 DNA reads as TGCAGCGTTGAGACCGATCGGACAGGCGGTACACGGGGGGGCTACACCTTC. Its protein is CSVETDRTGGTRGGYTF. The rearrangement joins TRBV29-1 to TRBJ1-2; 7 bases are a match to TRBD1. Per the germline V gene, CDR1 is SQVTM and CDR2 is ANQGSEA. This CDR3 contains 17 residues. Losses at the gene ends were 3 bases for V and 8 bases for J; bases not matched to a gene: 21.

V and J are TRBV7-9 and TRBJ1-4, with D maybe TRBD1 (5 bases). CDR1 SEHNR and CDR2 FQNEAQ come from the germline V gene (reference sequence). Trimming removed 3 bases from V and 6 bases from J, with 14 bases in between. The CDR3 length is 15 residues. CDR3 loop: CASSLHSGGDEKLFF. For the CDR3, the DNA is TGTGCCAGCAGCTTGCACTCGGGGGGAGATGAAAAACTGTTTTTT.

This clonotype was counted at least ten times. The chain has TRBV4-2 and TRBJ1-6; 9 bases align to TRBD1. The CDR3 consists of 15 residues. The ends lost 1 base at V and 10 bases at J; junction bases unmatched: 5. In germline, CDR1 is LGHNA, CDR2 YNFKEQ. As DNA, the CDR3 is TGTGCCAGCAGCCAAGGACAGGGGGAAGGATCACCCCTCCACTTT. This codes for CASSQGQGEGSPLHF.

On this clonotype: Mismatch with germline at one junction end may stem from a read error. This chain joins TRBV7-9 and TRBJ2-3; 7 bases agree with TRBD1. CDR1 is SEHNR and CDR2 is FQNEAQ in the germline V gene (reference sequence). CDR3 length equals 14 residues. The CDR3 DNA follows: TGTGCCAGCAGCCCCCAAGGGGGCACAGGTACGCAGTATTTT. The encoded protein is CASSPQGGTGTQYF.